These 8 T cell receptor beta chains were all obtained from the same sample, sequenced in a study of memory CD4+ T cells and cytomegalovirus serostatus. Data came from immunoSEQ multiplex PCR; TCRdb stores just in-frame clones and leaves some out. This sample yields around 53,000 clones, of which roughly four fifths are seen a single time; around 0.83% belongs to the top ten. The sort gate was single viable CD3+CD4+CD8-CD45RO+ cells for memory CD4+ T cells. The source material was memory CD4+ T cells from blood. The receptors come from an adult in good health and CMV-seronegative.

CDR3 nucleotides: TGTGCCAGCAGCGTTTCCGGGGAGGGCACTGAAGCTTTCTTT. This encodes CASSVSGEGTEAFF. The chain carries TRBV9 and TRBJ1-1; no definite D call. V was clipped by 2 bases and J by 4 bases, with 12 bases between them. CDR3 length: 14 residues. Looked up from germline, CDR1 is SGDLS and CDR2 is YYNGEE.

The chain combines TRBV6-5 with TRBJ2-1; D unclear. CDR1 and CDR2 from the germline V gene are MNHEY and SVGAGI. The CDR3 is 13 amino acids. The ends were cut back, 0 bases at V and 9 bases at J, with 9 bases in the middle. DNA for the CDR3: TGTGCCAGCAGTTACTCGATAAGGTTTGAGCAGTTCTTC. It is translated as CASSYSIRFEQFF.

The chain uses TRBV28 and TRBJ2-4; a weak D match, TRBD2 (6 bases). CDR1 is MDHEN, CDR2 SYDVKM, per germline. The CDR3 is 16 residues long. Trimming removed 6 bases from V and 1 base from J, with 16 bases in between. The CDR3 DNA reads TGTGCCAGCAGCATGGGATCCACTAGCGCCAAAAACATTCAGTACTTC. This translates into CASSMGSTSAKNIQYF. Together with reference TRBV28 and TRBJ2-4, the CDR3 gives the full variable domain: DVKVTQSSRYLVKRTGEKVFLECVQDMDHENMFWYRQDPGLGLRLIYFSYDVKMKEKGDIPEGYSVSREKKERFSLILESASTNQTSMYLCASSMGSTSAKNIQYFGAGTRLSVL.

The chain has TRBV9 and TRBJ1-4; D possibly corresponds to TRBD1 (5 bases). This CDR3 contains 16 residues. Trimming removed 0 bases at V and 7 bases at J, with 16 bases between. Germline CDR1 is SGDLS and CDR2 is YYNGEE. The CDR3 nucleotides are TGTGCCAGCAGCGTAGAGATGGGCAGGGCAGGTGAAAAACTGTTTTTT. Its protein is CASSVEMGRAGEKLFF. Drawing the rest from reference TRBV9 and TRBJ1-4, the complete variable domain is DSGVTQTPKHLITATGQRVTLRCSPRSGDLSVYWYQQSLDQGLQFLIQYYNGEERAKGNILERFSAQQFPDLHSELNLSSLELGDSALYFCASSVEMGRAGEKLFFGSGTQLSVL.

The gene calls are TRBV4-2 and TRBJ2-7, with a possible D match to TRBD1 (6 bases). Looked up from germline, CDR1 is LGHNA and CDR2 is YNFKEQ. The length of the CDR3 is 17 residues. The V and J ends lost 4 bases and 0 bases respectively, with 19 bases between them. DNA for the CDR3: TGTGCCAGCAGCCCCGGACAGCAGACTCTGAGCTCCTACGAGCAGTACTTC. It yields the protein CASSPGQQTLSSYEQYF.

The chain recombines TRBV27 with TRBJ1-5, with D hard to call. This CDR3 is 15 amino acids long. In germline, CDR1 is MNHEY, CDR2 SMNVEV (reference sequence). Trimming removed 8 bases from V and 4 bases from J, with 18 bases in between. CDR3 sequence (DNA): TGTGCCAGCGCTGAAGGGCGCCGGTGGAATCAGCCCCAGCATTTT. Translating it yields CASAEGRRWNQPQHF.

J is TRBJ2-1 and V is TRBV6-1, with 8 bases fitting TRBD2. Trimming at V came to 4 bases and at J to 2 bases, leaving 7 bases not matched to a gene. CDR3 length: 16 amino acids. Germline V gene lookup returns CDR1 MNHNS and CDR2 SASEGT. The CDR3 DNA reads as TGTGCCAGCAGTGGACTAGCGACTAAAGCCTACAATGAGCAGTTCTTC. Amino acids: CASSGLATKAYNEQFF.

The chain links TRBV6-5 to TRBJ1-5, with D hard to call. The V end lost 4 bases, the J end lost 1 base, and 5 bases lay between the germline ends. The CDR3 is 13 residues long. Germline V CDR1 and CDR2: MNHEY, SVGAGI. The CDR3 region is CASSWNSNQPQHF. The CDR3, as DNA: TGTGCCAGCAGTTGGAACAGCAATCAGCCCCAGCATTTT.